The 20 T cell receptor beta chains listed next were all sequenced from one sample in a study of CD8+ T cells in alopecia areata (dated by TCRdb to the late 2010s). The library was prepared using the immunoSEQ multiplex PCR assay. RNA was extracted from all samples and reverse transcribed into cDNA, which served as template for TCR sequencing. TCRdb carries this immuneACCESS record with in-frame sequences only. Its versions omit some clonotypes, under half of them owing to an unresolved V gene in the studies checked, with the rest unexplained. The sample has 150,000 to 200,000 clones on record, around three fifths of them singletons. In total, the top ten clones hold over 12% of the sample. Reading the label with the study, this specimen's time point is: 20 to 30 weeks on oral tofacitinib. This sample's treatment or condition label indicates: oral pan-JAK inhibitor, 5-10 mg twice daily. Material: CD4+ T cells sorted from blood, obtained at week 24, from a patient treated with tofacitinib. The origin of the receptors is a human donor with alopecia areata.

The chain employs TRBV19 and TRBJ1-5; 8 nucleotides align to TRBD1. This CDR3 is 15 amino acids long. Per the germline V gene, CDR1 is LNHDA and CDR2 is SQIVND (reference sequence). Unmatched junction bases numbered 7, after V lost 5 bases and J lost 4 bases. This CDR3 is CASSPGQGPNQPQHF. In DNA, the CDR3 is TGTGCCAGTAGTCCCGGACAGGGCCCAAATCAGCCCCAGCATTTT.

The chain recombines TRBV6-6 with TRBJ1-2; TRBD1 matches 9 bases. CDR1 and CDR2 (germline): MNHNY, SVGAGI (reference sequence). With V trimmed by 4 bases and J by 6 bases, 3 bases remained unmatched. The CDR3 contains 13 residues. DNA for the CDR3: TGTGCCAGCAGTTTCGGACAGGGGAATGGCTACACCTTC. Amino acids: CASSFGQGNGYTF.

The chain employs TRBV6-1 and TRBJ1-2; D remains unclear. Germline CDR1 reads MNHNS; CDR2 reads SASEGT. With 9 bases removed from V and 2 bases from J, the gap between germline ends came to 13 bases. CDR3 length equals 13 residues. CDR3 loop: CASEPGQNYGYTF. CDR3 in DNA: TGTGCCAGTGAACCCGGGCAAAACTATGGCTACACCTTC.

The rearrangement uses TRBV19 and TRBJ2-7, with D perhaps matching TRBD2 (5 bases). CDR1 and CDR2 (germline): LNHDA, SQIVND (reference sequence). Trimming took 3 bases from V and 6 from J, leaving 9 bases between them. This CDR3 contains 12 residues. CDR3: CASSMAGGEQYF. CDR3 DNA sequence: TGTGCCAGTAGTATGGCAGGAGGCGAGCAGTACTTC.

The chain combines TRBV29-1 with TRBJ1-6; TRBD1 matches at 7 bases. Germline values: CDR1 SQVTM, CDR2 ANQGSEA. The CDR3 loop spans 13 amino acids. As DNA, the CDR3 is TGCAGTGCAAAGACAGGGAGGAATTCACCCCTCCACTTT. It is translated as CSAKTGRNSPLHF.

Concerning this clone: Other nucleotide sequences from this sample produce the same CDR3. The chain recombines TRBV4-1 with TRBJ1-1; maybe TRBD1 (5 bases). CDR1 MGHRA and CDR2 YSYEKL come from the germline V gene. Trimming shortened V by 0 bases and J by 3 bases, and 5 bases separated the two germline ends. The CDR3 consists of 13 residues. The CDR3 DNA is TGCGCCAGCAGCCAAGACAGGGACACTGAAGCTTTCTTT. Its protein is CASSQDRDTEAFF.

This clone was observed a handful of times. The chain joins TRBV29-1 to TRBJ2-1; D ambiguous. Germline assignment: CDR1 SQVTM and CDR2 ANQGSEA. Trimming took off 1 base at V and 4 bases at J, with 17 bases between the two ends. The CDR3 loop spans 16 amino acids. CDR3 coding DNA: TGCAGCGTTGAAGTTGGGGTGCTGCCTCCATACAATGAGCAGTTCTTC. Its translation is CSVEVGVLPPYNEQFF.

The rearrangement uses TRBV2 and TRBJ2-5, with D possibly being TRBD1 (6 bases). The CDR3 contains 14 residues. The ends were cut back, 4 bases at V and 2 bases at J, with 11 bases in the middle. CDR1 and CDR2 (germline): SNHLY, FYNNEI. The CDR3 here is CASSVDRFQETQYF. The CDR3 nucleotides are TGTGCCAGCAGTGTGGACAGATTTCAAGAGACCCAGTACTTC.

The rearrangement uses TRBV29-1 and TRBJ2-3; TRBD2 aligns across 9 bases. CDR1 is SQVTM, CDR2 ANQGSEA, per germline. J gave up 1 base and V 4 bases, and 3 bases lay outside the gene matches. The CDR3 covers 14 residues. The CDR3 region has the DNA TGCAGCGTTGGGGCTAGCGGGGGCACAGATACGCAGTATTTT. Protein sequence: CSVGASGGTDTQYF.

Worth noting for this clone: A read error may be the cause here, since a much bigger clone is one base away. CDR3 residues: CASSRDRGYEQHF. CDR3 nucleotide sequence: TGTGCCAGCAGTCGGGACAGGGGCTACGAGCAGCACTTC. The J gene is TRBJ2-7, the V gene TRBV6-5; TRBD1 matches 10 bases. The CDR3 loop spans 13 amino acids. The V gene's germline CDR1 is MNHEY and CDR2 SVGAGI.

This clone has a handful of counts. The rearrangement uses TRBV4-2 and TRBJ2-2; 7 bases map to TRBD2. CDR3 length equals 17 residues. V gave up 0 bases and J gave up 5 bases; unmatched junction bases: 9. Germline V gene sequence: CDR1 LGHNA, CDR2 YNFKEQ. CDR3 sequence reads: CASSQDGGMSWTGELFF. The CDR3 coding sequence is TGTGCCAGCAGCCAAGACGGGGGGATGAGTTGGACCGGGGAGCTGTTTTTT.

The chain recombines TRBV13 with TRBJ2-6; D call uncertain. CDR1 is PRHDT, CDR2 FYEKMQ, per germline (reference sequence). The CDR3 runs to 17 residues. V was trimmed by 5 bases and J by 0 bases, leaving 14 bases between them. This CDR3 reads CASSRSHWDSGANVLTF. The CDR3 DNA is TGTGCCAGCAGCCGTAGTCACTGGGACTCTGGGGCCAACGTCCTGACTTTC.

The chain recombines TRBV30 with TRBJ1-6; a possible D gene is TRBD1 (5 bases). CDR1 is GTSNPN and CDR2 is SVGIG in the germline V gene (reference sequence). V was trimmed by 2 bases and J by 7 bases, leaving 18 bases between them. The CDR3 is made up of 16 amino acids. CDR3 nucleotide sequence: TGTGCCTGGAGTCTAAAAGGGGCCGGCCAAAATTCACCCCTCCACTTT. It translates to CAWSLKGAGQNSPLHF.

This clone was seen only once. The chain recombines TRBV11-3 with TRBJ2-5; TRBD2 aligns across 10 bases. The J call may not be correct, given that the DNA end is closer to TRBJ2-7. Germline CDR1 reads SGHNT; CDR2 reads YENEEA. The CDR3 contains 16 residues. The CDR3 loop is CASSLRTSGRGYEQYF. The CDR3 DNA follows: TGTGCCAGCAGCCTTAGGACTAGCGGACGAGGCTACGAGCAGTACTTC.

The chain combines TRBV2 with TRBJ2-1; 11 bases are a match to TRBD2. The CDR3 contains 16 residues. Germline V gene sequence: CDR1 SNHLY, CDR2 FYNNEI. J was trimmed by 4 bases and V by 6 bases; bases with no gene match: 8. CDR3 coding DNA: TGTGCCAGCAGCCTCCTCGGGACTAGCGGTTACAATGAGCAGTTCTTC. Translation gives CASSLLGTSGYNEQFF.

The sample holds a few counts of this clone. This chain links TRBV18 with TRBJ2-5, with D hard to call. Germline values: CDR1 KGHSH, CDR2 LQKENI. The CDR3 sequence is 11 residues long. Trimming removed 6 bases from V and 3 bases from J, with 5 bases in between. CDR3 sequence (DNA): TGTGCCAGCTCGGCGAAAGAGACCCAGTACTTC. Translation: CASSAKETQYF.

V and J are TRBV6-5 and TRBJ1-5, with D hard to call. This CDR3 spans 15 amino acids. Trimming removed 6 bases at V and 0 bases at J, with 12 bases between. Germline V lookup: CDR1 MNHEY, CDR2 SVGAGI. In DNA, the CDR3 is TGTGCCAGCAGCCGCACACGGGGTAGCAATCAGCCCCAGCATTTT. Its protein product is CASSRTRGSNQPQHF.

The V call is TRBV29-1, the J call TRBJ2-5; 8 nucleotides agree with TRBD2. Germline assignment: CDR1 SQVTM and CDR2 ANQGSEA. The CDR3 is made up of 13 amino acids. V dropped 6 bases and J dropped 5; count of bases not matched to a gene: 8. The CDR3 loop reads CSVQRGGRETQYF. The DNA for the CDR3 is TGCAGCGTCCAACGGGGGGGCCGGGAGACCCAGTACTTC. The full variable domain, completed using reference TRBV29-1 and TRBJ2-5, is SAVISQKPSRDICQRGTSLTIQCQVDSQVTMMFWYRQQPGQSLTLIATANQGSEATYESGFVIDKFPISRPNLTFSTLTVSNMSPEDSSIYLCSVQRGGRETQYFGPGTRLLVL.

About this clone: Its ends do not fully match the called genes, so a read error is possible. The chain combines TRBV7-7 with TRBJ2-5; possible D gene TRBD2, 6 bases. The CDR3 is 15 amino acids. Germline CDR1 SSHAT, CDR2 FNYEAQ (reference sequence). The CDR3 protein is CASSLGGGERETQYF. In DNA form, the CDR3 reads TGTGCTAGCAGCTTAGGAGGCGGGGAGAGAGAGACCCAGTACTTC.

This clone was found many times. This sequence joins TRBV14 and TRBJ1-6, with no clear D. This CDR3 has 14 amino acids. The germline CDR1 and CDR2 sequences are SGHDN and FVKESK. V lost 1 base, J lost 6 bases, and 7 bases lay in between. The DNA of the CDR3 is TGTGCCAGCAGCCAAGTGGAGGGTAATTCACCCCTCCACTTT. It translates to CASSQVEGNSPLHF.